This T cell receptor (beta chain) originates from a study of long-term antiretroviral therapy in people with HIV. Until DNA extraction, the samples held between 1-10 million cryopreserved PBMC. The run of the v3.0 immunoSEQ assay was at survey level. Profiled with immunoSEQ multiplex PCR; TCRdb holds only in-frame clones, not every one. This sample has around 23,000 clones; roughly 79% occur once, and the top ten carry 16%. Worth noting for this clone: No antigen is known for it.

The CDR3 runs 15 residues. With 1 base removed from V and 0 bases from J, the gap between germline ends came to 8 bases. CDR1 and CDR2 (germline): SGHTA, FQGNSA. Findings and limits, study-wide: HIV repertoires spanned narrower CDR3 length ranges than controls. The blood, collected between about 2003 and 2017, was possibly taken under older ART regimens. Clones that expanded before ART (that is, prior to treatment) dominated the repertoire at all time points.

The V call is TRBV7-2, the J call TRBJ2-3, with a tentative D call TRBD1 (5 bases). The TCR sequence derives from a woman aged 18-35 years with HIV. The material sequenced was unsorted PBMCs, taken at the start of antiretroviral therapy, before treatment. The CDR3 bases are TGTGCCAGCAGCTTAGTGGGGCCGAGCACAGATACGCAGTATTTT. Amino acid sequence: CASSLVGPSTDTQYF.